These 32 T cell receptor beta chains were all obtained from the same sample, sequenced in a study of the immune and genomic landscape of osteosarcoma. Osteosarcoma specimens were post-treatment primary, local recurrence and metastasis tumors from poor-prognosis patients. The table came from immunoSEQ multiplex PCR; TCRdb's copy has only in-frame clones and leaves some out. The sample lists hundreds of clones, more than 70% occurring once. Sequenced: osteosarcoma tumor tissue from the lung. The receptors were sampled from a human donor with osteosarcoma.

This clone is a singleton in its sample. The CDR3 loop reads CASSYGRTDTQYF. The CDR3 DNA is TGTGCCAGCAGTTACGGTCGCACAGATACGCAGTATTTT. The chain recombines TRBV27 with TRBJ2-3, with unresolved D. The CDR3 consists of 13 residues. V gave up 4 bases and J gave up 1 base, with 6 bases separating them. Germline loops: CDR1 MNHEY, CDR2 SMNVEV (reference sequence).

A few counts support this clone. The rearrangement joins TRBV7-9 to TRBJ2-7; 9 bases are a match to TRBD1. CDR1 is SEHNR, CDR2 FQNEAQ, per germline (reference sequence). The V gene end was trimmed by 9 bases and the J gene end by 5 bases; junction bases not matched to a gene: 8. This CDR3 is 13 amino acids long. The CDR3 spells CASNHRGLDEQYF. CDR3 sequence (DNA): TGTGCCAGTAACCACAGGGGGCTCGACGAGCAGTACTTC. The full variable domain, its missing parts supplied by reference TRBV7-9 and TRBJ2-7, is DTGVSQNPRHKITKRGQNVTFRCDPISEHNRLYWYRQTLGQGPEFLTYFQNEAQLEKSRLLSDRFSAERPKGSFSTLEIQRTEQGDSAMYLCASNHRGLDEQYFGPGTRLTVT.

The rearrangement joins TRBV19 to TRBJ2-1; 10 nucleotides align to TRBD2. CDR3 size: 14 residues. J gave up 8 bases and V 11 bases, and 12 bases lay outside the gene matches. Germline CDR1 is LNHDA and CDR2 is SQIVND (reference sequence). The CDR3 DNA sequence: TGTGCCTCAAGGGGCGCTAGCGGGAGTGATGAGCAGTTCTTC. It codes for CASRGASGSDEQFF. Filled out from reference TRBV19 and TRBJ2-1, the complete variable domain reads DGGITQSPKYLFRKEGQNVTLSCEQNLNHDAMYWYRQDPGQGLRLIYYSQIVNDFQKGDIAEGYSVSREKKESFPLTVTSAQKNPTAFYLCASRGASGSDEQFFGPGTRLTVL.

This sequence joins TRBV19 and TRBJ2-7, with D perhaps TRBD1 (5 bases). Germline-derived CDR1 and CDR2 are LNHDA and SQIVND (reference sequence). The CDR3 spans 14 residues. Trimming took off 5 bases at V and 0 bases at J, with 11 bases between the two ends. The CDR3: CASSRRASSYEQYF. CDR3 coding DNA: TGTGCCAGTAGTCGCAGGGCGAGCTCCTACGAGCAGTACTTC.

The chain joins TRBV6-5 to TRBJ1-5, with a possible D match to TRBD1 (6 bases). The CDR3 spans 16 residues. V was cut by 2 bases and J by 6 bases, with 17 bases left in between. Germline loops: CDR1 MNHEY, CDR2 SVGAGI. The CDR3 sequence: CASSYGPAGASQPQHF. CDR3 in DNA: TGTGCCAGCAGTTACGGTCCCGCAGGGGCGAGTCAGCCCCAGCATTTT.

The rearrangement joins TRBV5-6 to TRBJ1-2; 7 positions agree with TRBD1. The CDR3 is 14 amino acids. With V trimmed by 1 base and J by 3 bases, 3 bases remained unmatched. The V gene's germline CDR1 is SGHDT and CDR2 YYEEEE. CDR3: CASSLIGQDYGYTF. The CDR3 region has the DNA TGTGCCAGCAGCTTGATTGGACAGGACTATGGCTACACCTTC. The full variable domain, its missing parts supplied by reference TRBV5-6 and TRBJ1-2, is DAGVTQSPTHLIKTRGQQVTLRCSPKSGHDTVSWYQQALGQGPQFIFQYYEEEERQRGNFPDRFSGHQFPNYSSELNVNALLLGDSALYLCASSLIGQDYGYTFGSGTRLTVV.

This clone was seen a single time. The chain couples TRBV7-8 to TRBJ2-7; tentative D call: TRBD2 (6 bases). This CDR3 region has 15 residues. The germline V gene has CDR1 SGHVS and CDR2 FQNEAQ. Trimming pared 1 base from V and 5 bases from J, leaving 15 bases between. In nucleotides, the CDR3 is TGTGCCAGCAGCTTAGTAGGAGGGCCCCCCCACGAGCAGTACTTC. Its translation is CASSLVGGPPHEQYF.

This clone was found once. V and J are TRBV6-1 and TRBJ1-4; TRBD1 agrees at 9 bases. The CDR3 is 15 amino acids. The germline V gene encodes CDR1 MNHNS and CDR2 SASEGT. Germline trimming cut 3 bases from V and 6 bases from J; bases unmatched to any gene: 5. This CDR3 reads CASSDGTGSYEKLFF. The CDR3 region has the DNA TGTGCCAGCAGTGACGGGACAGGGTCTTATGAAAAACTGTTTTTT.

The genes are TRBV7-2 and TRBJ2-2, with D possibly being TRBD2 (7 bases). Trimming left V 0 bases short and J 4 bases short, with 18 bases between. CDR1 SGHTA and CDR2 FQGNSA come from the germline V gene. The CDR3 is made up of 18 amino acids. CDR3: CASSLAPGGGRGTGELFF. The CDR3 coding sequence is TGTGCCAGCAGCTTAGCCCCTGGGGGCGGGAGAGGCACCGGGGAGCTGTTTTTT. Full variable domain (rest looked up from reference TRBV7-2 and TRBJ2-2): GAGVSQSPSNKVTEKGKDVELRCDPISGHTALYWYRQSLGQGLEFLIYFQGNSAPDKSGLPSDRFSAERTGGSVSTLTIQRTQQEDSAVYLCASSLAPGGGRGTGELFFGEGSRLTVL.

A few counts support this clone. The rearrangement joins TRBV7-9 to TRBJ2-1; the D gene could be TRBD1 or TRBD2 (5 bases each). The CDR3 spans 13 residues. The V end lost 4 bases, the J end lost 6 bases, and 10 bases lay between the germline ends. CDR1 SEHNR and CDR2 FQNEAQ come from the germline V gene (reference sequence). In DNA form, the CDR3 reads TGTGCCAGCAGCTCCGGGACCGGCAATGAGCAGTTCTTC. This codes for CASSSGTGNEQFF. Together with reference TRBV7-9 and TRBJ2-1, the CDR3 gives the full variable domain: DTGVSQNPRHKITKRGQNVTFRCDPISEHNRLYWYRQTLGQGPEFLTYFQNEAQLEKSRLLSDRFSAERPKGSFSTLEIQRTEQGDSAMYLCASSSGTGNEQFFGPGTRLTVL.

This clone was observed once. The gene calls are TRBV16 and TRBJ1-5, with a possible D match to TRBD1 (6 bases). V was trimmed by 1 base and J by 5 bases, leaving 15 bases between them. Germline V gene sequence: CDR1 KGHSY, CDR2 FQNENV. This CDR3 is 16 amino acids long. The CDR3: CASSQWQGQLDQPQHF. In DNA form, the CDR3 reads TGTGCCAGCAGCCAATGGCAGGGGCAGTTGGATCAGCCCCAGCATTTT.

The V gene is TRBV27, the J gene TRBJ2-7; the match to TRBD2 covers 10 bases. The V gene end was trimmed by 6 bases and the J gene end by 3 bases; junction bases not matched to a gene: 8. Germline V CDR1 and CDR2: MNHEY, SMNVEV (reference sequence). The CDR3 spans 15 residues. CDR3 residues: CASRESGRALYEQYF. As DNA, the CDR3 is TGTGCCAGCAGGGAGAGCGGGAGGGCTCTCTACGAGCAGTACTTC.

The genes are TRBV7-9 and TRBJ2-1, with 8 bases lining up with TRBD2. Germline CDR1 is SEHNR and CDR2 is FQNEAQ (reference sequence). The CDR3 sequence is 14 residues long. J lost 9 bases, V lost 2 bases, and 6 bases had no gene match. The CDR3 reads CASSLSSAGGEQFF. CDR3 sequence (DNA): TGTGCCAGCAGCTTAAGTTCGGCGGGAGGTGAGCAGTTCTTC.

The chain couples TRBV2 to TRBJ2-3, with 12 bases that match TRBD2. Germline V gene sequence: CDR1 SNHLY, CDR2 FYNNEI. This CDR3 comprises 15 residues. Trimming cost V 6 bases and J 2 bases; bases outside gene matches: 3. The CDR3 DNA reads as TGTGCCAGCAGGGCTAGCGGGGGGGCCACAGATACGCAGTATTTT. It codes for CASRASGGATDTQYF.

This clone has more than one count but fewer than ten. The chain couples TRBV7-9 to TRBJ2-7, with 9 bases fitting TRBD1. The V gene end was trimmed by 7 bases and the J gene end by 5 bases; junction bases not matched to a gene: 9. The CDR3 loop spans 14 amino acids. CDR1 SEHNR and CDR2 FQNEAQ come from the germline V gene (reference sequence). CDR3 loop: CASTPGQGYHEQYF. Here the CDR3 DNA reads TGTGCCAGCACACCCGGACAGGGGTACCACGAGCAGTACTTC. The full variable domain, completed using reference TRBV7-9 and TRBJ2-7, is DTGVSQNPRHKITKRGQNVTFRCDPISEHNRLYWYRQTLGQGPEFLTYFQNEAQLEKSRLLSDRFSAERPKGSFSTLEIQRTEQGDSAMYLCASTPGQGYHEQYFGPGTRLTVT.

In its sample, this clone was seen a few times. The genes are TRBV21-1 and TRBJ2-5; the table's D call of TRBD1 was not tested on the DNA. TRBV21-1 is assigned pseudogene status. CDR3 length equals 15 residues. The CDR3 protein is CASSSHPDRQETQYF. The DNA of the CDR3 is TGTGCCAGCAGCTCGCATCCCGACAGACAAGAGACCCAGTACTTC.

The CDR3: CASRPRARQETQYF. The CDR3, as DNA: TGTGCCAGTAGGCCCAGAGCGAGACAAGAGACCCAGTACTTC. This rearrangement joins TRBV19 to TRBJ2-5; unclear D gene. Germline V CDR1 and CDR2: LNHDA, SQIVND (reference sequence). V gave up 6 bases and J gave up 2 bases, with 13 bases separating them. This CDR3 has 14 amino acids.

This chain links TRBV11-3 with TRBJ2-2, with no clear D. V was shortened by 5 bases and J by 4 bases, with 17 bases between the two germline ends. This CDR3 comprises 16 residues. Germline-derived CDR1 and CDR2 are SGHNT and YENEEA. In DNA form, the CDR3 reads TGTGCCAGCAGCGCCGGGCCCTTACTGAGCACCGGGGAGCTGTTTTTT. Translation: CASSAGPLLSTGELFF.

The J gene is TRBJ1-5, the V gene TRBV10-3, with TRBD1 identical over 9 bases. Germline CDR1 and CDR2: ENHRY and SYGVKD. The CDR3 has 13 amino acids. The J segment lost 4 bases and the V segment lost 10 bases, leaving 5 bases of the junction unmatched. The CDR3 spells CATGQGNNQPQHF. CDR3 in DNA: TGTGCCACTGGACAGGGGAATAATCAGCCCCAGCATTTT.

The CDR3 sequence: CASSQARVSSGRNEQFF. CDR3 bases: TGCGCCAGCAGCCAAGCTCGAGTGAGTAGCGGGAGAAATGAGCAGTTCTTC. The chain employs TRBV4-3 and TRBJ2-1, with 9 bases lining up with TRBD2. CDR3 size: 17 residues. Trimming took 1 base from V and 7 from J; bases not matched to a gene: 11. Germline V gene data show CDR1 as LGHNA and CDR2 as YSLEER.

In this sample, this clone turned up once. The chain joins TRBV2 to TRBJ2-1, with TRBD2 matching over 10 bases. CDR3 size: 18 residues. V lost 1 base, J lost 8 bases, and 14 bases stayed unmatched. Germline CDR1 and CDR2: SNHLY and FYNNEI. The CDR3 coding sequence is TGTGCCAGCAGTGAAGTGGCTAGCGGGAGTCTTTTCATCCATGAGCAGTTCTTC. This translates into CASSEVASGSLFIHEQFF.

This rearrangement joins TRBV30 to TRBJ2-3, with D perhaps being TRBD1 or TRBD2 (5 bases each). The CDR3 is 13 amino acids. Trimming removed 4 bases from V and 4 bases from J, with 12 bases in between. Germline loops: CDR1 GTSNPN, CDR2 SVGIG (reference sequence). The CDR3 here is CAWTRGAADTQYF. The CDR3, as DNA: TGTGCCTGGACCCGGGGCGCCGCAGATACGCAGTATTTT.

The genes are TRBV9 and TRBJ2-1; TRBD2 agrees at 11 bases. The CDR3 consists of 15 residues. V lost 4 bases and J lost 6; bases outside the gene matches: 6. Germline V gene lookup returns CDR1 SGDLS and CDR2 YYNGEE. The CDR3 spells CASSMGTSGRNEQFF. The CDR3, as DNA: TGTGCCAGCAGCATGGGGACTAGCGGTCGCAATGAGCAGTTCTTC.

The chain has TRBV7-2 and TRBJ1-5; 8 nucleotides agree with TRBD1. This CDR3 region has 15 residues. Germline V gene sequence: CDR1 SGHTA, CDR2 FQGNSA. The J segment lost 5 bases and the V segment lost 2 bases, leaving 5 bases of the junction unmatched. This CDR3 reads CASSLLGQDYQPQHF. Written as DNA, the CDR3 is TGTGCCAGCAGCTTATTGGGACAGGACTATCAGCCCCAGCATTTT. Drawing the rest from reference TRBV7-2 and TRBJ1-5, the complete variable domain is GAGVSQSPSNKVTEKGKDVELRCDPISGHTALYWYRQSLGQGLEFLIYFQGNSAPDKSGLPSDRFSAERTGGSVSTLTIQRTQQEDSAVYLCASSLLGQDYQPQHFGDGTRLSIL.

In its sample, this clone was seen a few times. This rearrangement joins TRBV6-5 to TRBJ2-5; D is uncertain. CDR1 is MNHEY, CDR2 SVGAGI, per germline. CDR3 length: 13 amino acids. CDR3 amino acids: CEKRSRSEETQYF. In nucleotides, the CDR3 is TGTGAGAAACGAAGCAGGAGTGAAGAGACCCAGTACTTC.

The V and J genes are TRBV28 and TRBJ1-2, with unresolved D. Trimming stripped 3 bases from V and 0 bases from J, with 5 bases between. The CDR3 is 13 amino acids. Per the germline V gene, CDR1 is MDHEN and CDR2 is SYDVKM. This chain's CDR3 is CASSLTPNYGYTF. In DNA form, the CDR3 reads TGTGCCAGCAGTTTGACCCCTAACTATGGCTACACCTTC.

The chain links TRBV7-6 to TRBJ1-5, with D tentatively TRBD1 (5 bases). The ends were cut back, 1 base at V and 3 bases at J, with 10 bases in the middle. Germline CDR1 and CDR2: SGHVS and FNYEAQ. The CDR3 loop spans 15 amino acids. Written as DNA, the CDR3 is TGTGCCAGCAGCTTAGAACCAGGGTTCAATCAGCCCCAGCATTTT. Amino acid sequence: CASSLEPGFNQPQHF.

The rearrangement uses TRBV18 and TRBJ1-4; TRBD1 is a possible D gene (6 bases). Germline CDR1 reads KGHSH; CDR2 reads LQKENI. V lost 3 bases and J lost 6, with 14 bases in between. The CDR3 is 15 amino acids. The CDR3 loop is CASSPKGGNDEKLFF. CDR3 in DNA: TGTGCCAGCTCACCGAAAGGGGGTAATGATGAAAAACTGTTTTTT.

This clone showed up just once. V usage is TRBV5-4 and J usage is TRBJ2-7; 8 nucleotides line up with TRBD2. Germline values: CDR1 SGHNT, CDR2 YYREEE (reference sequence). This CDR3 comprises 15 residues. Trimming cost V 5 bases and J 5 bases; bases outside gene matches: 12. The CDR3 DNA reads TGTGCCAGCAGTTACACCGGGACTAGTGGCGACGAGCAGTACTTC. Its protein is CASSYTGTSGDEQYF.

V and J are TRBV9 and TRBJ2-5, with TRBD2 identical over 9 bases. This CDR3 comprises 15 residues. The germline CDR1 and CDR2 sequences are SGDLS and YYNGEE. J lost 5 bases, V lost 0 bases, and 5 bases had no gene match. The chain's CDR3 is CASSVDSGRGETQYF. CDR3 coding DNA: TGTGCCAGCAGCGTAGATAGCGGGAGAGGGGAGACCCAGTACTTC.

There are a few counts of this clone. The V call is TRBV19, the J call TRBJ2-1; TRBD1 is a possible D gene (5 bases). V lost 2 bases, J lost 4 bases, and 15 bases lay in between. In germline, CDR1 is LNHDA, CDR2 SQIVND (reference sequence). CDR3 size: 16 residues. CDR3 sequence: CASSIPHRHRYNEQFF. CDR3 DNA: TGTGCCAGTAGTATACCTCACAGGCACAGGTACAATGAGCAGTTCTTC.

CDR3 loop: CASSIGTGLNTEAFF. For the CDR3, the DNA is TGTGCCAGTAGTATCGGGACAGGGTTGAACACTGAAGCTTTCTTT. The chain joins TRBV19 to TRBJ1-1, with 9 bases matching TRBD1. The V and J ends lost 3 bases and 0 bases, in that order; junction bases with no gene match: 2. CDR1 and CDR2 from the germline V gene are LNHDA and SQIVND (reference sequence). The CDR3 is made up of 15 amino acids.